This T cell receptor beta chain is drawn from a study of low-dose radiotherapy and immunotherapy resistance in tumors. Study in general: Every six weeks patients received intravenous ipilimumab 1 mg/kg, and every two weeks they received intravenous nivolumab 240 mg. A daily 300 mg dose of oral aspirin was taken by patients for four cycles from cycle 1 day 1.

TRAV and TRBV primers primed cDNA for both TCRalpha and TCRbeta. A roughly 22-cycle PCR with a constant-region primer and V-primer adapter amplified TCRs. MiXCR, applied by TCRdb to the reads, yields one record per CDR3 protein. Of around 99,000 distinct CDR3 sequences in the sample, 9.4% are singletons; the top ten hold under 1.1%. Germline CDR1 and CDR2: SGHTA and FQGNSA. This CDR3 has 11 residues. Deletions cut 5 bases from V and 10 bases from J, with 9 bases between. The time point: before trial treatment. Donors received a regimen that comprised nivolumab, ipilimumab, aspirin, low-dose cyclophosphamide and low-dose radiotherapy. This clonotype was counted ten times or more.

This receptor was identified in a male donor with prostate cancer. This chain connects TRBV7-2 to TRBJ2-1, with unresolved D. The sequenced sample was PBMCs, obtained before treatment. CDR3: CASSQPGEQFF. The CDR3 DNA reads TGTGCCAGCAGCCAACCCGGGGAGCAGTTCTTC.